This is a list of T cell receptor beta chains from one sample in a study of radiotherapy plus CTLA-4 blockade in lung cancer. The data were produced by immunoSEQ multiplex PCR, yet TCRdb's version contains in-frame clones alone and is incomplete. Among 90,000 to 95,000 clones, about four fifths were seen once, and the ten largest hold 0.75% to 0.85%. The sequences come from peripheral blood, collected from a patient treated with radiotherapy plus ipilimumab. All receptors derive from a human donor with non-small cell lung cancer who had stable disease on radiotherapy plus ipilimumab. Each CDR3 is given with its conserved first and last residue. A D gene is named only where the DNA matches it firmly. Size is omitted from some rows. Given values are once, few, many or a class for expanded clones.

clone_size	v_call	cdr3_length	j_call	d_call	cdr3_nt	cdr3_aa
.	TRBV6-1	13	TRBJ1-4	.	TGTGCCAGCATTGGGGACACTAATGAAAAACTGTTTTTT	CASIGDTNEKLFF
once	TRBV7-9	14	TRBJ1-1	.	TGTGCCAGCATAGCTTATCAGGACAGTCATGAAGCTTTCTTT	CASIAYQDSHEAFF
.	TRBV5-1	14	TRBJ1-1	TRBD1	TGCGCCAGCAGCTTGGGAGACAGGGGAACTGAAGCTTTCTTT	CASSLGDRGTEAFF
.	TRBV4-1	18	TRBJ1-1	.	TGCGCCAGCAGCCAAGTATCCAGGGGATTCCGTCGTAACACTGAAGCTTTCTTT	CASSQVSRGFRRNTEAFF
.	TRBV2	13	TRBJ2-2	.	TGTGCCAGCACCAGGGCGAACACCGGGGAGCTGTTTTTT	CASTRANTGELFF
.	TRBV7-2	14	TRBJ2-5	TRBD2	TGTGCCAGCAGACAACTAGCGAGCCAAGAGACCCAGTACTTC	CASRQLASQETQYF
.	TRBV28	16	TRBJ1-4	TRBD1	TGTGCCAGCAGGGGACAGGGCTCTGCAACTAATGAAAAACTGTTTTTT	CASRGQGSATNEKLFF
.	TRBV19	14	TRBJ2-1	.	TGTGCCAGTAGATTGGGACAAGCCTACAATGAGCAGTTCTTC	CASRLGQAYNEQFF
.	TRBV19	14	TRBJ2-7	.	TGTGCCAGTAGTAATTTGGCAGGGTTCAACGAGCAGTACTTC	CASSNLAGFNEQYF
.	TRBV5-6	15	TRBJ1-1	.	TGTGCCAGCAGCTTGGCCTTTGGGGTAGGCACTGAAGCTTTCTTT	CASSLAFGVGTEAFF
.	TRBV6-4	19	TRBJ1-1	TRBD1	TGTGCCAGCAGTGACCATCGCCCGGACAGGGCTTCAATGAACACTGAAGCTTTCTTT	CASSDHRPDRASMNTEAFF
.	TRBV7-3	15	TRBJ2-2	.	TGTGCCAGCAGCTTATCCCCCGGTTGGGACGGGGAGCTGTTTTTT	CASSLSPGWDGELFF
.	TRBV6-1	14	TRBJ1-5	.	TGTGCCAGCAGTGAAAGTCAGGGACATCAGCCCCAGCATTTT	CASSESQGHQPQHF
.	TRBV28	13	TRBJ1-1	TRBD1	TGTGCCAGCAGTCGAACAGGGGGGACTGAAGCTTTCTTT	CASSRTGGTEAFF
few	TRBV9	14	TRBJ2-1	.	TGTGCCAGCAGTGCTAGGGCCCACTACAATGAGCAGTTCTTC	CASSARAHYNEQFF
few	TRBV9	17	TRBJ1-4	.	TGTGCCAGCAGCCCGGGAGGGGCCAGGGTGGTTAATGAAAAACTGTTTTTT	CASSPGGARVVNEKLFF